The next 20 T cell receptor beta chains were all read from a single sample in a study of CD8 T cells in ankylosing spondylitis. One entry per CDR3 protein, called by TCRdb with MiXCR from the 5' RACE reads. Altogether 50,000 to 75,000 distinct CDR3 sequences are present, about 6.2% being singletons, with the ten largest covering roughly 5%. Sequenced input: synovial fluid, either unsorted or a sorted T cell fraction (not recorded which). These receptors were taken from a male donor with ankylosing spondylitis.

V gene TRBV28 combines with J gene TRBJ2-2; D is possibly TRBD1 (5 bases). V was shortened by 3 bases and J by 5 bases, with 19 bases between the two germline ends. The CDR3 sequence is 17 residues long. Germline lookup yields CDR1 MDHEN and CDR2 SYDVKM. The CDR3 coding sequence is TGTGCCAGCAGTTTCCATGGGGCGGAGCGAGGTACCGGGGAGCTGTTTTTT. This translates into CASSFHGAERGTGELFF.

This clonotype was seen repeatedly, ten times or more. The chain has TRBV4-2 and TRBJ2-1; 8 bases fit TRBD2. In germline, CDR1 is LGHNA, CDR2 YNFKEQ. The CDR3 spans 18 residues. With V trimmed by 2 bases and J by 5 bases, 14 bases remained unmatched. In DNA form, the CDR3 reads TGTGCCAGCAGCCAACCCTACGTTCGGCGGGAGGCAAACAATGAGCAGTTCTTC. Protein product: CASSQPYVRREANNEQFF.

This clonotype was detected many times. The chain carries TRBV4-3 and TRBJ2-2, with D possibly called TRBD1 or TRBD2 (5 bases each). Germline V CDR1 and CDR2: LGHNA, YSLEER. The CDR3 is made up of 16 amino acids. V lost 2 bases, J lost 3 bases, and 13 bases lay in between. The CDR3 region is CASSQRPGPHTGELFF. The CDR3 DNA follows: TGCGCCAGCAGCCAACGCCCGGGACCACACACCGGGGAGCTGTTTTTT.

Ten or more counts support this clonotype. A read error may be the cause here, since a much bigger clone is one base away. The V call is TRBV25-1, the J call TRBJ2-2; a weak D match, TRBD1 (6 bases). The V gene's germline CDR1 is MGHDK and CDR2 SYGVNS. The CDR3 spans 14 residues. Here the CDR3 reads CASDDRSNTGVLFF. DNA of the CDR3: TGTGCCAGTGACGACAGGTCGAACACCGGGGTGCTGTTTTTT.

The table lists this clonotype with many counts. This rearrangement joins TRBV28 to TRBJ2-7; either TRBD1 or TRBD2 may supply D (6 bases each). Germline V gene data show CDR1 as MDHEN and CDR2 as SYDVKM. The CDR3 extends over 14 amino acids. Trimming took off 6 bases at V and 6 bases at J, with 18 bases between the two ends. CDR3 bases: TGTGCCAGCAGAAAAAGGGGGAGGTCGGTCGAGCAGTACTTC. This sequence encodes CASRKRGRSVEQYF.

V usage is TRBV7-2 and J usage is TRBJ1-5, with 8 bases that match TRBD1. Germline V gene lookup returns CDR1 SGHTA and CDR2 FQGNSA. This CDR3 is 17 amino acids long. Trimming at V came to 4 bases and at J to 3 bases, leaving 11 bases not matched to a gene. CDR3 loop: CASSYEGQGGVNQPQHF. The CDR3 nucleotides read TGTGCCAGCAGCTACGAAGGACAGGGCGGTGTCAATCAGCCCCAGCATTTT.

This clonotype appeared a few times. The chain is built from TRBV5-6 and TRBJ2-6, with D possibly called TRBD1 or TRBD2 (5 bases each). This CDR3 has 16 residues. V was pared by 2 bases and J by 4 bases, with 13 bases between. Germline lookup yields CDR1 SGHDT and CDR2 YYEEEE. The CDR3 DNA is TGTGCCAGCAGCTTTGCCCCGGGGCGCGGGGCCAACGTCCTGACTTTC. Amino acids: CASSFAPGRGANVLTF.

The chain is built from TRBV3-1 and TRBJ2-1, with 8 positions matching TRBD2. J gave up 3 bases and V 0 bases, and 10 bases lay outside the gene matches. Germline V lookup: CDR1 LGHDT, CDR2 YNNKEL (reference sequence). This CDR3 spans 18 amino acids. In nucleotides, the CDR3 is TGTGCCAGCAGCCAAGATACTCTGGCTAGCGGGCGCTACAATGAGCAGTTCTTC. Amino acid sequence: CASSQDTLASGRYNEQFF.

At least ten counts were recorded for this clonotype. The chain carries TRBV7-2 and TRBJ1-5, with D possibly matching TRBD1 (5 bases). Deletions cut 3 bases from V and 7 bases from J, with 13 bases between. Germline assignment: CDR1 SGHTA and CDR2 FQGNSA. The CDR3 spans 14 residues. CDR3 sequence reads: CASSFFGDGQPQHF. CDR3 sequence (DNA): TGTGCCAGCAGCTTCTTCGGGGACGGGCAGCCCCAGCATTTT. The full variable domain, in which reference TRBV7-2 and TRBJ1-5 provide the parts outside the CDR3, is GAGVSQSPSNKVTEKGKDVELRCDPISGHTALYWYRQSLGQGLEFLIYFQGNSAPDKSGLPSDRFSAERTGGSVSTLTIQRTQQEDSAVYLCASSFFGDGQPQHFGDGTRLSIL.

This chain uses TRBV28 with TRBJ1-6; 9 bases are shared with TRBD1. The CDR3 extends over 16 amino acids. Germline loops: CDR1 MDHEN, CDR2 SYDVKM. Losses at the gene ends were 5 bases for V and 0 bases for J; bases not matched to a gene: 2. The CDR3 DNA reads TGTGCCAGCAGTGGGACAGGGAGCTCCTATAATTCACCCCTCCACTTT. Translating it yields CASSGTGSSYNSPLHF.

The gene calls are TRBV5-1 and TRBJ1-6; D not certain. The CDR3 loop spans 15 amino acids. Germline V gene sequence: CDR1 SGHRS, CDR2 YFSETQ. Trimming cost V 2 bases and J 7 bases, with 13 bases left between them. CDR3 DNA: TGCGCCAGCAGCTTTGATCTGGGCGGGAATTCACCCCTCCACTTT. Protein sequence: CASSFDLGGNSPLHF.

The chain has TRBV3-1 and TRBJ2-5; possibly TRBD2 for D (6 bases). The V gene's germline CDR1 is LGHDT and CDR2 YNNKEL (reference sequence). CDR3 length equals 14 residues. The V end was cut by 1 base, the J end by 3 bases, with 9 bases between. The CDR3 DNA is TGTGCCAGCAGCCAAGGGACTACCAAAGAGACCCAGTACTTC. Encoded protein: CASSQGTTKETQYF.

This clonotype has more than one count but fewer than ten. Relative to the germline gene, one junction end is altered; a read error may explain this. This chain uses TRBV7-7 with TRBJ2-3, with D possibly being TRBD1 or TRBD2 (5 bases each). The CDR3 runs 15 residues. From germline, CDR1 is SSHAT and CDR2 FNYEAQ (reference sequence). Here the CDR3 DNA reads TGTGCTAGCAGCTTAGGGACGAGACCCACAGATACGCAGTATTTT. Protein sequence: CASSLGTRPTDTQYF.

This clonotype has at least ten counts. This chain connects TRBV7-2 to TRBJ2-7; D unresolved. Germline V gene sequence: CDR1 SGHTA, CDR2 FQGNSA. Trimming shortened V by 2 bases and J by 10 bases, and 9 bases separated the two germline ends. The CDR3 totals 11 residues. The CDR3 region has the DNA TGTGCCAGCAGCTTAAGTCCAGTTCAGTACTTC. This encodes CASSLSPVQYF.

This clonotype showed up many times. This CDR3 reads CASSLGGGVVWSTDTQYF. CDR3 nucleotide sequence: TGCGCCAGCAGCTTAGGAGGGGGCGTAGTATGGTCCACAGATACGCAGTATTTT. The chain employs TRBV5-1 and TRBJ2-3, with TRBD1 as a possible D gene (7 bases). This CDR3 contains 18 residues. Trimming stripped 2 bases from V and 2 bases from J, with 21 bases between. In germline, CDR1 is SGHRS, CDR2 YFSETQ.

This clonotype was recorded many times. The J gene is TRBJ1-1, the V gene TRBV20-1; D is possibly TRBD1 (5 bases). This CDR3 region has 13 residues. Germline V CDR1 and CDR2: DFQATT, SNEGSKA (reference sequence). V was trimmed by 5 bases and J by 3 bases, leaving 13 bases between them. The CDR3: CSASVRGDTEAFF. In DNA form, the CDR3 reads TGCAGTGCTTCAGTCCGAGGGGACACTGAAGCTTTCTTT.

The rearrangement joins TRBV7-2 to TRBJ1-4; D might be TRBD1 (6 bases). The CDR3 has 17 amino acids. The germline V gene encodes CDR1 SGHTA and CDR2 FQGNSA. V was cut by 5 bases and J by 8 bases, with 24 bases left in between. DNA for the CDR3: TGTGCCAGCAGCCCCCAAGGGGGGCGAGGGAATCTGGAAAAACTGTTTTTT. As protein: CASSPQGGRGNLEKLFF.

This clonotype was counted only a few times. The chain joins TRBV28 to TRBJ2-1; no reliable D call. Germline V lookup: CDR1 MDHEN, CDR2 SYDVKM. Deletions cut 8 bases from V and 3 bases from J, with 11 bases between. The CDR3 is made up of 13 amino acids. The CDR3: CASGSKHYNEQFF. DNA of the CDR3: TGTGCCAGCGGATCGAAGCACTACAATGAGCAGTTCTTC.

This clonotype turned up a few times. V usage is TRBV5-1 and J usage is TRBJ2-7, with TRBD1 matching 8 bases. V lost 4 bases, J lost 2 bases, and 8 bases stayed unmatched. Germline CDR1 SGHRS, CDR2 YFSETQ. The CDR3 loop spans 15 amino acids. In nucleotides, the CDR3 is TGCGCCAGCAGCCACACCGGGACAGGCACCTACGAGCAGTACTTC. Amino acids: CASSHTGTGTYEQYF.

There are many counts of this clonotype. Written as DNA, the CDR3 is TGTGCCACCAGCAGAGTACTCGCGGTTGGGCGGGATACGCAGTATTTT. Protein sequence: CATSRVLAVGRDTQYF. The rearrangement links TRBV15 to TRBJ2-3, with D unresolved. The CDR3 extends over 16 amino acids. Germline V gene lookup returns CDR1 LNHNV and CDR2 YYDKDF (reference sequence). Trimming took 1 base from V and 6 from J, leaving 17 bases between them.